One and the same sample provided the 3 T cell receptor beta chains below, sequenced in a study of T cells after yellow fever vaccination. TCRdb itself ran the 5' RACE reads through MiXCR, one entry per CDR3 protein. This table has a few hundred thousand distinct CDR3 sequences, 6.2% appearing once. This sample comprised PBMCs, obtained 5 days after the yellow fever booster vaccination. These receptors all come from a man aged 25 to 40 who received the YFV17D yellow fever vaccine.

This clonotype was seen many times. CDR3 protein: CAWSLRELAKNIQYF. The DNA for the CDR3 is TGTGCCTGGAGTTTGCGGGAGCTAGCCAAAAACATTCAGTACTTC. The chain couples TRBV30 to TRBJ2-4, with TRBD2 identical over 7 bases. V was pared by 2 bases and J by 0 bases, with 4 bases of the junction left unmatched. Germline CDR1 reads GTSNPN; CDR2 reads SVGIG (reference sequence). The CDR3 runs to 15 residues.

In this sample, this clonotype turned up many times. The V call is TRBV29-1, the J call TRBJ2-3; 7 nucleotides line up with TRBD1. Germline trimming cut 6 bases from V and 6 bases from J; bases unmatched to any gene: 12. The CDR3 is 14 residues long. Germline V gene data show CDR1 as SQVTM and CDR2 as ANQGSEA. The CDR3: CSVRPQTRGDTQYF. The CDR3, as DNA: TGCAGCGTACGGCCGCAGACCAGGGGGGATACGCAGTATTTT.

The gene calls are TRBV7-2 and TRBJ2-3; 10 positions match TRBD2. With 1 base clipped from V and 12 bases from J, the junction kept 10 bases outside the gene matches. CDR1 is SGHTA and CDR2 is FQGNSA in the germline V gene. This CDR3 is built from 15 residues. The CDR3 loop reads CASSLVTSGTSFQYF. The CDR3 nucleotides read TGTGCCAGCAGCTTAGTAACTAGCGGGACCAGTTTCCAGTATTTT.